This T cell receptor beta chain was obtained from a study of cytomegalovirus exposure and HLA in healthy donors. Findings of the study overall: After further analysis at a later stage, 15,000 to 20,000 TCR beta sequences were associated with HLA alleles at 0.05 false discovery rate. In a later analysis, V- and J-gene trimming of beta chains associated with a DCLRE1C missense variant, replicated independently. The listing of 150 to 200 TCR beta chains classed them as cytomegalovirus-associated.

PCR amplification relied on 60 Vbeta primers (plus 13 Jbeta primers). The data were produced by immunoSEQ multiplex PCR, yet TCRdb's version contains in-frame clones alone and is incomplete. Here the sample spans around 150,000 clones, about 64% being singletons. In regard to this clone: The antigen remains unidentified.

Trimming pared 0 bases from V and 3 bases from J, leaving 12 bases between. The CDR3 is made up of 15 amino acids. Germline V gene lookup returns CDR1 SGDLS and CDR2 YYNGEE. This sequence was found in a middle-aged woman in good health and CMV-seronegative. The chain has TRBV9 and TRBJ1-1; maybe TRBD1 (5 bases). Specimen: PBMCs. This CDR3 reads CASSVGVRGDTEAFF. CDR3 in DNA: TGTGCCAGCAGCGTAGGCGTCCGGGGGGACACTGAAGCTTTCTTT.